This TCR beta chain was identified in a study of vaccination effects on CD4 cells after COVID-19. CD4+ T cells specific for antigen were expanded with viral peptide pools by the ViraFEST assay before sequencing. Cultured cells yielded isolated CD4+ T cells after 10 days. BNT162b2 vaccine or mRNA-1273 vaccine was given to participants in two doses. The CDR3 runs 14 residues. Germline assignment: CDR1 SGHDT and CDR2 YYEEEE. V shed 4 bases and J shed 5 bases, with 12 bases lying between them. A word on this clone: What it binds is unknown.

Profiled with immunoSEQ multiplex PCR; TCRdb holds only in-frame clones, not every one. This sample carries approximately 12,000 clones, less than 75% of them seen once, and the ten largest clones take approximately 8.9%. The input for sequencing was CD4+ T cells from PBMCs cultured with SARS-CoV-2 spike peptides, taken after COVID-19 vaccination. The chain joins TRBV5-6 to TRBJ1-4; the D gene is possibly TRBD1 (5 bases). The sequence derives from a human donor who received a COVID-19 vaccine. The CDR3 protein is CASSRGTENEKLFF. The CDR3 DNA is TGTGCCAGCAGCCGGGGGACTGAGAATGAAAAACTGTTTTTT. Full variable domain (missing parts from reference TRBV5-6 and TRBJ1-4): DAGVTQSPTHLIKTRGQQVTLRCSPKSGHDTVSWYQQALGQGPQFIFQYYEEEERQRGNFPDRFSGHQFPNYSSELNVNALLLGDSALYLCASSRGTENEKLFFGSGTQLSVL.